This T cell receptor beta chain was sequenced for a study of shared clonotypes between healthy human individuals. Study findings and constraints: Clonotypes shared by all four sorted-subset donors had higher generation probabilities than non-shared clonotypes. The sharing of 4% to 5.5% of naive CD4 clonotypes was seen across a few donors. Measured sharing among donors was expected to vary with sequencing depth.

For this clone: Its target is unknown.

Using immunoSEQ multiplex PCR, the repertoire was profiled, and TCRdb retains in-frame clones only, with some absent. Of 2,100,000 or so clones listed, 95% were seen once; the top ten hold approximately 0.13%. Trimming at V came to 1 base and at J to 4 bases, leaving 8 bases not matched to a gene. CDR3 size: 17 residues. Germline CDR1 SGHTA, CDR2 FQGNSA. Researchers partitioned CD4+ cells into CD45RA+ naive and CD45RA-negative memory subsets. V and J are TRBV7-2 and TRBJ2-5; TRBD2 matches at 11 bases. The source material was naive CD4+ T cells sorted from blood. Subset here: CD45RA+ positively selected. The sequence was collected from a man aged 18 to 29 in good health. The CDR3 reads CASSLVLAGGRRETQYF. In DNA form, the CDR3 reads TGTGCCAGCAGCTTAGTGTTAGCGGGAGGGAGGCGAGAGACCCAGTACTTC.